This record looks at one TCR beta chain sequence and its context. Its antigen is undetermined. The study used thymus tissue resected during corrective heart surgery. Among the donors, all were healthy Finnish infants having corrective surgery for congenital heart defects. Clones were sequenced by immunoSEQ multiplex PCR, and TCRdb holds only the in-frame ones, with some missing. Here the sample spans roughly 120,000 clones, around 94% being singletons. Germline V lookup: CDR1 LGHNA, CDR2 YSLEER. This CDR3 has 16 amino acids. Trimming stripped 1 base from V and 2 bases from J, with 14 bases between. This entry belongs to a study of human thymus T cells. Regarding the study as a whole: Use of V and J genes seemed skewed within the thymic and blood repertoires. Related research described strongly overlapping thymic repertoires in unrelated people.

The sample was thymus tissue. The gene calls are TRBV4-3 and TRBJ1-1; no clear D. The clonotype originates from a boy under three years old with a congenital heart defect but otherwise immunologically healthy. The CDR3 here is CASSQAFRGLNTEAFF. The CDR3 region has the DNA TGCGCCAGCAGCCAAGCCTTCCGTGGCCTAAACACTGAAGCTTTCTTT.